Following are 20 T cell receptor beta chains from one sample sequenced in a study of blood T cell repertoires in COVID-19. Measured with immunoSEQ multiplex PCR; TCRdb has only the in-frame clones, and not every one. The sample yields about 240,000 clones, 75% to 90% seen once. The sequenced material came from peripheral blood. Source of these receptors: a woman aged 55-75 years with active or convalescent COVID-19.

This clone was recorded only once. The chain has TRBV14 and TRBJ2-5, with D maybe TRBD2 (6 bases). V gave up 1 base and J gave up 5 bases, with 17 bases separating them. The CDR3 is 16 amino acids. Germline CDR1 reads SGHDN; CDR2 reads FVKESK. CDR3 coding DNA: TGTGCCAGCAGCCAAGCAGCCCGGGGGTTAGGGGAGACCCAGTACTTC. This translates into CASSQAARGLGETQYF.

This chain uses TRBV30 with TRBJ1-2; 7 bases map to TRBD1. This CDR3 is 15 amino acids long. Per the germline V gene, CDR1 is GTSNPN and CDR2 is SVGIG (reference sequence). Trimming took 1 base from V and 2 from J; bases not matched to a gene: 7. The CDR3, as DNA: TGTGCCTGGAGTGAACCATACAGGGGAAACTATGGCTACACCTTC. It translates to CAWSEPYRGNYGYTF. The whole variable domain, remainder taken from reference TRBV30 and TRBJ1-2, is SQTIHQWPATLVQPVGSPLSLECTVEGTSNPNLYWYRQAAGRGLQLLFYSVGIGQISSEVPQNLSASRPQDRQFILSSKKLLLSDSGFYLCAWSEPYRGNYGYTFGSGTRLTVV.

Only a few counts were recorded for this clone. V usage is TRBV15 and J usage is TRBJ2-2; 7 nucleotides align to TRBD1. The ends lost 4 bases at V and 6 bases at J; junction bases unmatched: 8. The germline V gene encodes CDR1 LNHNV and CDR2 YYDKDF (reference sequence). This CDR3 has 15 amino acids. DNA for the CDR3: TGTGCCACCAGCAAAGGGGGCGGTGTTGCCGGGGAGCTGTTTTTT. Its translation: CATSKGGGVAGELFF.

This clone was recorded only once. V gene TRBV29-1 combines with J gene TRBJ2-5; tentatively, D is TRBD1 (5 bases). The ends were cut back, 7 bases at V and 4 bases at J, with 10 bases in the middle. The CDR3 has 11 residues. The germline V gene has CDR1 SQVTM and CDR2 ANQGSEA. CDR3 protein: CSAQGGETQYF. CDR3 nucleotide sequence: TGCAGCGCGCAGGGTGGAGAGACCCAGTACTTC.

The V call is TRBV5-6, the J call TRBJ1-3; D unclear. Per germline, CDR1 SGHDT and CDR2 YYEEEE. The CDR3 runs to 15 residues. V dropped 4 bases and J dropped 0 bases, with 11 bases sitting between them. The CDR3 sequence is CASSPAGYSGNTIYF. For the CDR3, the DNA is TGTGCCAGCAGCCCGGCGGGGTACTCTGGAAACACCATATATTTT.

This chain joins TRBV18 and TRBJ1-5, with 8 bases aligning to TRBD1. CDR3 length equals 15 residues. Germline assignment: CDR1 KGHSH and CDR2 LQKENI. Germline trimming cut 3 bases from V and 5 bases from J; bases unmatched to any gene: 6. Here the CDR3 reads CASSPQQGGDQPQHF. CDR3 DNA sequence: TGTGCCAGCTCACCCCAACAGGGGGGGGATCAGCCCCAGCATTTT.

The chain has TRBV3-1 (or the pseudogene TRBV3-2) and TRBJ1-2, with 7 bases that match TRBD1. The CDR3 totals 18 residues. The germline gives CDR1 LGHDT, CDR2 YNNKEL (reference sequence). V shed 0 bases, J shed 4 bases, and the junction held 14 bases outside the gene matches. CDR3 coding DNA: TGTGCCAGCAGCCAAGAAGGGGCCGCGACAGGGACACTCTATGGCTACACCTTC. Its protein is CASSQEGAATGTLYGYTF.

The chain links TRBV7-9 to TRBJ2-3; a possible D gene is TRBD1 (5 bases). This CDR3 has 12 residues. The V gene's germline CDR1 is SEHNR and CDR2 FQNEAQ (reference sequence). Trimming left V 5 bases short and J 4 bases short, with 7 bases between. The CDR3 sequence: CASSPQADTQYF. The CDR3 DNA reads TGTGCCAGCAGCCCACAGGCAGATACGCAGTATTTT.

V and J are TRBV11-3 and TRBJ1-1, with D tentatively TRBD1 (6 bases). This CDR3 region has 16 residues. Trimming left V 3 bases short and J 5 bases short, with 19 bases between. Germline V gene sequence: CDR1 SGHNT, CDR2 YENEEA. The DNA for the CDR3 is TGTGCCAGCAGCTTGAAGGGGGTGGCACGGGGAACTGAAGCTTTCTTT. Its translation is CASSLKGVARGTEAFF.

V gene TRBV5-1 combines with J gene TRBJ2-5; TRBD2 matches 9 bases. Germline-derived CDR1 and CDR2 are SGHRS and YFSETQ. V was pared by 2 bases and J by 4 bases, with 6 bases of the junction left unmatched. This CDR3 contains 15 residues. CDR3 coding DNA: TGCGCCAGCAGCTTTCAGCGGGGGGCCACAGAGACCCAGTACTTC. Translating it yields CASSFQRGATETQYF.

The chain is built from TRBV28 and TRBJ1-5; D is possibly TRBD1 (5 bases). The CDR3 is 17 residues long. Germline CDR1 is MDHEN and CDR2 is SYDVKM. V lost 3 bases and J lost 0, with 15 bases in between. CDR3 region: CASSFMAGDYSNQPQHF. CDR3 nucleotide sequence: TGTGCCAGCAGTTTCATGGCGGGGGATTATAGCAATCAGCCCCAGCATTTT.

CDR3 protein: CASSQGSGDRPTYEQYF. The DNA for the CDR3 is TGTGCCAGCAGCCAAGGGTCCGGGGACAGACCCACCTACGAGCAGTACTTC. The J gene is TRBJ2-7, the V gene TRBV4-2, with 7 nucleotides matching TRBD1. The CDR3 has 17 amino acids. V lost 1 base to trimming and J lost 2 bases; unmatched junction nucleotides: 11. Germline CDR1 reads LGHNA; CDR2 reads YNFKEQ.

J is TRBJ2-7 and V is TRBV6-2 or TRBV6-3; 7 nucleotides match TRBD1. The V gene's germline CDR1 is MNHEY and CDR2 SVGEGT. This CDR3 has 14 residues. The ends lost 5 bases at V and 6 bases at J; junction bases unmatched: 10. The CDR3 protein is CASSLDRALGEQYF. CDR3 nucleotide sequence: TGTGCCAGCAGTCTTGACAGGGCCTTGGGCGAGCAGTACTTC.

The gene calls are TRBV5-8 and TRBJ1-3; TRBD1 agrees at 7 bases. The ends lost 4 bases at V and 0 bases at J; junction bases unmatched: 4. Germline lookup yields CDR1 SGHTS and CDR2 YDEGEE. CDR3 size: 15 residues. The CDR3 is CASSVDRSSGNTIYF. The CDR3 nucleotides read TGTGCCAGCAGCGTGGACAGGAGCTCTGGAAACACCATATATTTT.

This chain uses TRBV29-1 with TRBJ1-1; D is possibly TRBD1 (6 bases). V lost 7 bases to trimming and J lost 5 bases, with 17 bases between them. CDR1 is SQVTM, CDR2 ANQGSEA, per germline. The CDR3 extends over 13 amino acids. Written as DNA, the CDR3 is TGCAGCGCGGGGTCGGACAGTAAAACTGAAGCTTTCTTT. Its protein is CSAGSDSKTEAFF.

The chain combines TRBV6-1 with TRBJ1-2, with D perhaps TRBD1 (5 bases). The V gene's germline CDR1 is MNHNS and CDR2 SASEGT. Trimming pared 1 base from V and 4 bases from J, leaving 10 bases between. This CDR3 is 14 amino acids long. The DNA for the CDR3 is TGTGCCAGCAGTGAAGGCGGGGGTGTCTATGGCTACACCTTC. This sequence encodes CASSEGGGVYGYTF.

The V and J genes are TRBV19 and TRBJ2-4, with 7 nucleotides matching TRBD1. Trimming took 9 bases from V and 0 from J; bases not matched to a gene: 5. The germline CDR1 and CDR2 sequences are LNHDA and SQIVND (reference sequence). There are 14 residues in the CDR3. CDR3 sequence (DNA): TGTGCCAGCAAGACAGGGACAGCCAAAAACATTCAGTACTTC. This sequence encodes CASKTGTAKNIQYF.

As to this clone: Other DNA sequences in this specimen translate into the identical CDR3. The rearrangement uses TRBV11-2 and TRBJ2-7, with 8 bases aligning to TRBD1. This CDR3 contains 14 residues. Germline trimming cut 1 base from V and 4 bases from J; bases unmatched to any gene: 3. Germline V CDR1 and CDR2: SGHAT, FQNNGV. The CDR3 nucleotides read TGTGCCAGCAGCTTAGGGCAGGGGGCGTACGAGCAGTACTTC. Translated: CASSLGQGAYEQYF.

CDR3 sequence reads: CASSLQRTGTGGNEQFF. As DNA, the CDR3 is TGCGCCAGCAGCCTTCAGCGGACGGGGACAGGGGGCAATGAGCAGTTCTTC. The chain has TRBV4-3 and TRBJ2-1, with TRBD1 identical over 11 bases. V shed 4 bases, J shed 6 bases, and the junction held 11 bases outside the gene matches. The length of the CDR3 is 17 residues. The germline gives CDR1 LGHNA, CDR2 YSLEER.

The V gene is TRBV2, the J gene TRBJ2-1; the match to TRBD1 covers 8 bases. J gave up 13 bases and V 2 bases, and 4 bases lay outside the gene matches. The CDR3 runs to 12 residues. Germline loops: CDR1 SNHLY, CDR2 FYNNEI. Here the CDR3 reads CASSESDRAQFF. The CDR3, as DNA: TGTGCCAGCAGTGAATCGGACAGGGCTCAGTTCTTC.